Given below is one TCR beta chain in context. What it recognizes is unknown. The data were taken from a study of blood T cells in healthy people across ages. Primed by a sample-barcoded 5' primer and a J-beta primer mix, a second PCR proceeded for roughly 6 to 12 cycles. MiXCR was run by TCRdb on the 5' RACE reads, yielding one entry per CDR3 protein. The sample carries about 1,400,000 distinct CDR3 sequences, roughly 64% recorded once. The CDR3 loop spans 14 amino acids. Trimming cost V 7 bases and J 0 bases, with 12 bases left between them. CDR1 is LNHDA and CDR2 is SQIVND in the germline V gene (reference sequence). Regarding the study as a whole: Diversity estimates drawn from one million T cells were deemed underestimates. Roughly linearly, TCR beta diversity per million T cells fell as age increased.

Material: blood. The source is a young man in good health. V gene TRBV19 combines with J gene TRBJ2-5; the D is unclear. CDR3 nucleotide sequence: TGTGCCAGTAATCGCGACCCAAACCAAGAGACCCAGTACTTC. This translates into CASNRDPNQETQYF.